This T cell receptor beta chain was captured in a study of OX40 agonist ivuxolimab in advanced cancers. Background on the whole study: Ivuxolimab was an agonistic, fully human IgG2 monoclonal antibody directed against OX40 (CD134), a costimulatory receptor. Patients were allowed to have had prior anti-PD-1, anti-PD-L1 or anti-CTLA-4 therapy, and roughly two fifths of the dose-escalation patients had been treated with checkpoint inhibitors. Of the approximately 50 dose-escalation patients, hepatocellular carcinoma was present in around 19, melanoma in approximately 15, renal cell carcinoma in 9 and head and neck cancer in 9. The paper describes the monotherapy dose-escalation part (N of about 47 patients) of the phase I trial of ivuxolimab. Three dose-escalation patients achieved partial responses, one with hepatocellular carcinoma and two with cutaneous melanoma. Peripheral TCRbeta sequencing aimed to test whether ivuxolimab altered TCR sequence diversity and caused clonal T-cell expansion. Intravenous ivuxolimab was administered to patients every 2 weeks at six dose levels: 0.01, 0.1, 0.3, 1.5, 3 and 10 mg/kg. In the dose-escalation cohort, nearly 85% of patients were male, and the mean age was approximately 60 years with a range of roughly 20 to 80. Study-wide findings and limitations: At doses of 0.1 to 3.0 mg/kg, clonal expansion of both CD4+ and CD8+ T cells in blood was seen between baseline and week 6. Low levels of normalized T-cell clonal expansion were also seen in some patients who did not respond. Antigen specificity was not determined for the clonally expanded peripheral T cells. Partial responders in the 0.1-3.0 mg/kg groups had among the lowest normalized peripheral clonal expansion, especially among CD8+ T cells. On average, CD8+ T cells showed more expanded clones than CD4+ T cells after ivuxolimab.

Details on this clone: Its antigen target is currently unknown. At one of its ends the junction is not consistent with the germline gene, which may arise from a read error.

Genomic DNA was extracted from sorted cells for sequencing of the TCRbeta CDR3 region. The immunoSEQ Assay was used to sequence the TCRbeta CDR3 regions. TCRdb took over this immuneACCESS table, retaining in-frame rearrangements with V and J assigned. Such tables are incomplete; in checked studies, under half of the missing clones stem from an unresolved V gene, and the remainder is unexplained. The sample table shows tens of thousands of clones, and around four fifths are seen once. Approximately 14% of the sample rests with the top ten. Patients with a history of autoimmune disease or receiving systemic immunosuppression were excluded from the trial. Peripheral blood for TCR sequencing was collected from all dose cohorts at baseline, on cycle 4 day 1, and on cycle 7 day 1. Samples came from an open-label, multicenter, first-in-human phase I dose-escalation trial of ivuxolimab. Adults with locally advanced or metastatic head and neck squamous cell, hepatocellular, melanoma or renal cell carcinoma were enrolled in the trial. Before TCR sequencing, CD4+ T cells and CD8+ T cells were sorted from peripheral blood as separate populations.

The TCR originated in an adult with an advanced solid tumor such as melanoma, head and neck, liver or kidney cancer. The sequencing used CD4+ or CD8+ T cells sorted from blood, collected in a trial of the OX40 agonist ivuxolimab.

CDR3 protein: CASGLVQREGRLF. The DNA sequence is given as TGTGCTAGTGGTTTGGTACAAAGGGAGGGACGGCTCTTC. The chain uses TRBV12-5 and TRBJ1-2, with TRBD1 perhaps the D gene, on 5 matching bases. From the cysteine up to the phenylalanine, the CDR3 has a length of 13 residues. The DNA shown is the 39-base CDR3, in frame from base 1. Based on the germline V gene, the CDR1 and CDR2 sequences are LGHNT and FRNRAP.